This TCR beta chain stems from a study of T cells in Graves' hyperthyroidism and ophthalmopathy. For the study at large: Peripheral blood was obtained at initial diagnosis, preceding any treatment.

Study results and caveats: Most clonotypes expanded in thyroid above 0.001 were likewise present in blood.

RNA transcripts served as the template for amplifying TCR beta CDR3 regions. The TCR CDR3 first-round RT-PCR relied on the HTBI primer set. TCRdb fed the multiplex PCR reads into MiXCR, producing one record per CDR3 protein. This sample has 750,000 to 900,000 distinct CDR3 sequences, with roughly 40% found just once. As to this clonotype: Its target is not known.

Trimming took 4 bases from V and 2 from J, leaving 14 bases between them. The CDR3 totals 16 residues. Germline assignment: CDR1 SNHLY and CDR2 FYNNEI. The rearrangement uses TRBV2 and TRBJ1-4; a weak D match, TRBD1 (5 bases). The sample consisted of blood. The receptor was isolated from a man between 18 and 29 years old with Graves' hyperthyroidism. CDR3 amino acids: CASSGWQGATNEKLFF. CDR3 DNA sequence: TGTGCCAGCAGTGGATGGCAGGGTGCGACTAATGAAAAACTGTTTTTT.